This T cell receptor (beta chain) is from a study of early T cells in non-severe SARS-CoV-2 infection. A single record per CDR3 protein comes from TCRdb applying MiXCR to the 5' RACE reads. Of nearly 110,000 distinct CDR3 sequences in the sample, 11% are singletons; the top ten hold about 8.1%. This clonotype was recorded many times. The germline V gene has CDR1 MGHRA and CDR2 YSYEKL. The CDR3 is 12 residues long. Trimming took off 2 bases at V and 4 bases at J, with 5 bases between the two ends. The clonotype originates from an adult who was a healthcare worker with PCR-confirmed SARS-CoV-2 infection or an uninfected control (not recorded which). Sequenced: whole blood. This chain links TRBV4-1 with TRBJ2-5; possibly TRBD1 for D (5 bases). The CDR3 spells CASSQRGETQYF. CDR3 coding DNA: TGCGCCAGCAGCCAAAGGGGAGAGACCCAGTACTTC.